One and the same sample provided the 25 T cell receptor beta chains below, sequenced in a study of blood T cell repertoires in COVID-19. TCRdb keeps only in-frame clones here, not all; method: immunoSEQ multiplex PCR. Of approximately 7,600 clones listed, 80% to 90% are singletons. The sample was peripheral blood. Receptor source: a human donor in a cohort sampled during active COVID-19.

The gene calls are TRBV10-1 and TRBJ2-5, with 9 positions matching TRBD2. The CDR3 is 16 residues long. The trim removed 0 bases at V and 2 bases at J, leaving 4 bases unmatched. CDR1 is WNHNN and CDR2 is SYGVQD in the germline V gene (reference sequence). For the CDR3, the DNA is TGCGCCAGCAGTGAGTCGGGAGCGGGGGGACAAGAGACCCAGTACTTC. This sequence encodes CASSESGAGGQETQYF.

The chain carries TRBV11-2 and TRBJ1-2; D may be TRBD1 (5 bases). The germline V gene encodes CDR1 SGHAT and CDR2 FQNNGV. CDR3 length: 15 residues. Between the trimmed V and J ends, which lost 3 bases and 2 bases, there was a span of 13 bases. The CDR3 sequence: CASSFPRERNYGYTF. The CDR3 DNA sequence: TGTGCCAGCAGCTTCCCCAGGGAACGAAACTATGGCTACACCTTC.

This sequence joins TRBV28 and TRBJ2-7; D is unclear. Germline-derived CDR1 and CDR2 are MDHEN and SYDVKM. Trimming took 6 bases from V and 1 from J, leaving 4 bases between them. CDR3 length: 11 amino acids. The CDR3 loop is CASRYSYEQYF. CDR3 nucleotide sequence: TGTGCCAGCAGATATTCCTACGAGCAGTACTTC.

The CDR3 DNA reads TGTGCCTGGAGAGAGGGAGGGATTAATGAAAAACTGTTTTTT. Amino acid sequence: CAWREGGINEKLFF. The chain is built from TRBV30 and TRBJ1-4; unclear D gene. The V end lost 3 bases, the J end lost 4 bases, and 12 bases lay between the germline ends. Germline V gene lookup returns CDR1 GTSNPN and CDR2 SVGIG (reference sequence). CDR3 size: 14 residues.

The chain employs TRBV7-6 and TRBJ2-7; D is uncertain. V was pared by 0 bases and J by 5 bases, with 17 bases between. This CDR3 region has 16 residues. The germline V gene has CDR1 SGHVS and CDR2 FNYEAQ. CDR3 sequence (DNA): TGTGCCAGCAGCTTAGCACCGGAGCGAATGGTCCACGAGCAGTACTTC. The encoded protein is CASSLAPERMVHEQYF.

The J gene is TRBJ2-7, the V gene TRBV4-2; D remains ambiguous. The germline V gene encodes CDR1 LGHNA and CDR2 YNFKEQ. V was trimmed by 0 bases and J by 2 bases, leaving 8 bases between them. This CDR3 is built from 14 residues. The CDR3 protein is CASSQEPGTYEQYF. For the CDR3, the DNA is TGTGCCAGCAGCCAAGAACCGGGTACCTACGAGCAGTACTTC.

CDR3 in DNA: TGCAGCGTTGACCCCGGTCGCGGCTACACCTTC. Translated, it gives CSVDPGRGYTF. This sequence joins TRBV29-1 and TRBJ1-2; no clear D. CDR1 is SQVTM, CDR2 ANQGSEA, per germline. The CDR3 is made up of 11 amino acids. Trimming took 3 bases from V and 8 from J, leaving 10 bases between them.

This clone was seen only once. The rearrangement links TRBV7-9 to TRBJ1-2, with no clear D. The germline CDR1 and CDR2 sequences are SEHNR and FQNEAQ (reference sequence). The germline V and J ends were trimmed by 3 bases and 0 bases, with 5 bases remaining between them. CDR3 length: 13 amino acids. The CDR3 sequence: CASSFLSNYGYTF. As DNA, the CDR3 is TGTGCCAGCAGCTTTCTCTCTAACTATGGCTACACCTTC.

This clone was observed a handful of times. The chain recombines TRBV11-3 with TRBJ1-1; the D gene is possibly TRBD1 (5 bases). The CDR3 is 17 amino acids. The V gene's germline CDR1 is SGHNT and CDR2 YENEEA. V gave up 0 bases and J gave up 2 bases, with 16 bases separating them. This CDR3 is CASSLDYPSDRNTEAFF. As DNA, the CDR3 is TGTGCCAGCAGCTTAGATTATCCCTCTGACAGAAACACTGAAGCTTTCTTT.

The chain couples TRBV11-3 to TRBJ2-7; perhaps TRBD2 as D (7 bases). The ends were cut back, 4 bases at V and 4 bases at J, with 17 bases in the middle. The length of the CDR3 is 15 residues. Germline CDR1 SGHNT, CDR2 YENEEA. CDR3 DNA sequence: TGTGCCAGCAGCTCTAGGGGGGGAAACGCGTACGAGCAGTACTTC. Amino acids: CASSSRGGNAYEQYF.

The chain has TRBV9 and TRBJ1-1; TRBD1 aligns across 9 bases. Germline V gene sequence: CDR1 SGDLS, CDR2 YYNGEE. The CDR3 sequence is 15 residues long. V dropped 4 bases and J dropped 3; count of bases not matched to a gene: 7. The CDR3 loop is CASSSLQGAYTEAFF. Here the CDR3 DNA reads TGTGCCAGCAGCTCCCTACAGGGGGCGTACACTGAAGCTTTCTTT. The variable domain in full, with the rest retrieved from reference TRBV9 and TRBJ1-1, is DSGVTQTPKHLITATGQRVTLRCSPRSGDLSVYWYQQSLDQGLQFLIQYYNGEERAKGNILERFSAQQFPDLHSELNLSSLELGDSALYFCASSSLQGAYTEAFFGQGTRLTVV.

The V gene is TRBV27, the J gene TRBJ2-7, with 9 bases that match TRBD2. In germline, CDR1 is MNHEY, CDR2 SMNVEV (reference sequence). This CDR3 is 16 amino acids long. The ends lost 1 base at V and 5 bases at J; junction bases unmatched: 9. The CDR3 sequence is CASSLWLAGVGNEQYF. In nucleotides, the CDR3 is TGTGCCAGCAGTTTATGGTTAGCGGGAGTTGGGAACGAGCAGTACTTC.

V and J are TRBV19 and TRBJ2-1, with 10 bases fitting TRBD2. Germline V gives CDR1 LNHDA, CDR2 SQIVND (reference sequence). The ends lost 6 bases at V and 3 bases at J; junction bases unmatched: 8. The CDR3 contains 16 residues. The CDR3 coding sequence is TGTGCCAGTAGGGTTAACGGACTAGCGGACTACAATGAGCAGTTCTTC. This gives the protein CASRVNGLADYNEQFF.

This chain uses TRBV6-5 with TRBJ2-3; no clear D. This CDR3 has 12 amino acids. Trimming left V 6 bases short and J 0 bases short, with 4 bases between. CDR1 is MNHEY and CDR2 is SVGAGI in the germline V gene. The CDR3 sequence: CASSISTDTQYF. CDR3 bases: TGTGCCAGCAGCATTAGCACAGATACGCAGTATTTT.

The chain is built from TRBV6-6 and TRBJ2-1; the match to TRBD2 covers 8 bases. V was clipped by 4 bases and J by 6 bases; unmatched bases: 5. The CDR3 is 14 residues long. The germline CDR1 and CDR2 sequences are MNHNY and SVGAGI (reference sequence). This chain's CDR3 is CASSSPGGPNEQFF. Written as DNA, the CDR3 is TGTGCCAGCAGTTCCCCGGGAGGGCCCAATGAGCAGTTCTTC.

The chain employs TRBV5-1 and TRBJ1-4, with 9 bases that match TRBD1. Germline assignment: CDR1 SGHRS and CDR2 YFSETQ. Trimming took 2 bases from V and 5 from J; bases not matched to a gene: 7. The CDR3 sequence is 16 residues long. The CDR3 protein is CASSLPGTGYNEKLFF. The CDR3 region has the DNA TGCGCCAGCAGCTTACCCGGGACAGGGTACAATGAAAAACTGTTTTTT.

The rearrangement joins TRBV3-1 (or the pseudogene TRBV3-2) to TRBJ1-1; tentative D call: TRBD1 (6 bases). The germline CDR1 and CDR2 sequences are LGHDT and YNNKEL (reference sequence). The CDR3 is 17 residues long. Trimming took off 1 base at V and 2 bases at J, with 17 bases between the two ends. CDR3 protein: CASSQVPLGHFNTEAFF. The CDR3 region has the DNA TGTGCCAGCAGCCAAGTGCCCCTGGGACATTTTAACACTGAAGCTTTCTTT.

The table lists this clone with a count of one. The chain is built from TRBV7-8 and TRBJ2-1; D gene unclear. The V end was cut by 1 base, the J end by 9 bases, with 16 bases between. The CDR3 contains 15 residues. CDR1 and CDR2 (germline): SGHVS, FQNEAQ. This CDR3 is CASSLVAASTGEQFF. The DNA for the CDR3 is TGTGCCAGCAGCTTAGTAGCCGCGAGCACCGGTGAGCAGTTCTTC.

This clone showed up just once. V is TRBV10-1 and J is TRBJ2-3; D is uncertain. The germline CDR1 and CDR2 sequences are WNHNN and SYGVQD (reference sequence). The V end lost 6 bases, the J end lost 0 bases, and 13 bases lay between the germline ends. The CDR3 loop spans 15 amino acids. CDR3 loop: CASRSGRTSTDTQYF. The CDR3 coding sequence is TGCGCCAGCAGGTCAGGCAGAACTAGCACAGATACGCAGTATTTT.

The rearrangement joins TRBV3-1 (or the pseudogene TRBV3-2) to TRBJ2-5, with 10 bases lining up with TRBD1. Losses at the gene ends were 6 bases for V and 6 bases for J; bases not matched to a gene: 7. The CDR3 extends over 14 amino acids. CDR1 is LGHDT and CDR2 is YNNKEL in the germline V gene (reference sequence). CDR3: CASSLGQGFKTQYF. The CDR3 nucleotides read TGTGCCAGCAGTTTGGGACAGGGGTTTAAGACCCAGTACTTC.

This chain connects TRBV19 to TRBJ1-4; 7 bases match TRBD1. CDR1 LNHDA and CDR2 SQIVND come from the germline V gene (reference sequence). This CDR3 is 12 amino acids long. J gave up 5 bases and V 6 bases, and 0 bases lay outside the gene matches. The CDR3 protein is CASSRGNEKLFF. The CDR3 bases are TGTGCCAGTAGCAGGGGGAATGAAAAACTGTTTTTT.

V gene TRBV11-2 combines with J gene TRBJ2-7; D might be TRBD2 (5 bases). The CDR3 is 14 amino acids. The germline V gene encodes CDR1 SGHAT and CDR2 FQNNGV. Deletions cut 4 bases from V and 2 bases from J, with 12 bases between. The CDR3 region is CASSYDWRPYEQYF. CDR3 nucleotides: TGTGCCAGCAGCTACGACTGGAGGCCCTACGAGCAGTACTTC.

This clone was seen only once. The chain employs TRBV2 and TRBJ2-2; 7 bases are a match to TRBD1. Looked up from germline, CDR1 is SNHLY and CDR2 is FYNNEI. The CDR3 has 15 amino acids. V lost 6 bases to trimming and J lost 2 bases; unmatched junction nucleotides: 6. CDR3: CASRVGQANTGELFF. DNA for the CDR3: TGTGCCAGCAGGGTCGGACAGGCTAACACCGGGGAGCTGTTTTTT.

The chain joins TRBV3-1 (or the pseudogene TRBV3-2) to TRBJ2-1; 7 bases agree with TRBD1. The ends lost 4 bases at V and 9 bases at J; junction bases unmatched: 15. The CDR3 covers 16 residues. CDR1 is LGHDT, CDR2 YNNKEL, per germline (reference sequence). The CDR3 DNA reads as TGTGCCAGCAGCCTGGACAGGATCCGGGATATGGGTGAGCAGTTCTTC. Translating gives CASSLDRIRDMGEQFF.

The V call is TRBV7-2, the J call TRBJ2-1, with 9 positions matching TRBD2. The CDR3 runs to 15 residues. J lost 7 bases, V lost 2 bases, and 6 bases had no gene match. Germline values: CDR1 SGHTA, CDR2 FQGNSA. CDR3 protein: CASSLLAGPKNEQFF. CDR3 sequence (DNA): TGTGCCAGCAGCTTACTAGCGGGGCCTAAGAATGAGCAGTTCTTC.